This TCR beta chain was recovered during a study of blood T cell repertoires in COVID-19. Study background: The origin of the acute and convalescent COVID-19 samples was the United States, Italy and Spain. The cDNA or gDNA used as material had been derived from T cells, B-cell-depleted T cells, or PBMCs.

This clone was seen more than once but under ten times. Per the original methods: Reference gene primers were amplified, and this amplification served to estimate nucleated cell counts. The table came from immunoSEQ multiplex PCR; TCRdb's copy has only in-frame clones and leaves some out. The V and J calls and clone size are taken from that table; D and trimming were inferred from the DNA. The sample holds 80,000 or so clones, around 86% seen once. The CDR3 loop spans 15 amino acids. V lost 6 bases, J lost 11 bases, and 15 bases stayed unmatched. In germline, CDR1 is SNHLY, CDR2 FYNNEI. The chain uses TRBV2 and TRBJ1-5; 8 bases map to TRBD1. The source material was peripheral blood. The TCR was taken from a human donor in a cohort sampled during active COVID-19. In nucleotides, the CDR3 is TGTGCCAGCAGCCATAAAGGACAGGGAGAATCAGCCCAGCATTTT. It codes for CASSHKGQGESAQHF.